This T cell receptor (beta chain) was profiled in a study of monozygotic twins with inflammatory bowel disease. Comment on this clonotype: Its antigen is unknown.

Study-wide points: The authors note that differing immunosuppressive treatments may have added variability to patient repertoires.

The germline V gene has CDR1 SGHTA and CDR2 FQGTGA. There are 13 residues in the CDR3. A total RNA quantity of approximately 3,600 ng went into each TCR library. The UMIs contained a 6-nucleotide sample barcode. They were added by template switching during cDNA synthesis. TCRalpha and TCRbeta cDNA went through nested PCRs of approximately 17 and 9 cycles, two in total. TCRdb reprocessed the 5' RACE reads; each CDR3 protein has one entry and no DNA is given. This table holds 110,000 or so distinct CDR3 sequences. The clonotype was recovered from a human donor with ulcerative colitis or Crohn's disease, or a healthy co-twin of an affected twin (not recorded which). Sequencing was done on a sample of blood. V is TRBV7-3 and J is TRBJ1-2. The CDR3 sequence is CASSLSTVYGYTF.